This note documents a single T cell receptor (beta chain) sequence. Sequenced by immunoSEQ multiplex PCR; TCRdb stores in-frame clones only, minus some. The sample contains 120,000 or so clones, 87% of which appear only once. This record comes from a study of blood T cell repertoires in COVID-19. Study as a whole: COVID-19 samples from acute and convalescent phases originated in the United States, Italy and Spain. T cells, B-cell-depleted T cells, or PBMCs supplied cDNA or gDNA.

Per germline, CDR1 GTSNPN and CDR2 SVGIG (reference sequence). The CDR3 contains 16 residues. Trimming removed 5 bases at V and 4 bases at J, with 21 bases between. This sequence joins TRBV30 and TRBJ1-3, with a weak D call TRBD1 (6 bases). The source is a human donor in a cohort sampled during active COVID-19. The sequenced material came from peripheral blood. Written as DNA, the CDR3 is TGTGCCTGGGCCCCCGGGACACCACTTAGGGGAAACACCATATATTTT. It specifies CAWAPGTPLRGNTIYF.